This T cell receptor beta chain originates from a study of blood T cells in healthy people across ages. Study-wide points: Naive CD4+ cells and diversity were both higher in long-lived donors than in aged donors. Among T cells, TCR beta diversity per million cells dropped roughly linearly as age rose. No one knew whether donors had CMV, which possibly confounded expanded clonotype changes.

Through a sample-barcoded 5' primer and a J-beta primer mix, a second PCR was run for roughly 7 to 12 cycles. The template-switch adaptor, which had 12 random nucleotides, put a tag on each cDNA molecule. TCRdb itself ran the 5' RACE reads through MiXCR, one entry per CDR3 protein. The sample holds some 1.8 million distinct CDR3 sequences, around 40% seen once. Of note for this clonotype: No antigen is known for it.

The CDR3 totals 14 residues. Germline V CDR1 and CDR2: SEHNR, FQNEAQ (reference sequence). The V gene end was trimmed by 4 bases and the J gene end by 4 bases; junction bases not matched to a gene: 5. Sequencing was performed on blood. The sequence was collected from a human donor in good health. The gene calls are TRBV7-9 and TRBJ1-2, with TRBD1 identical over 8 bases. The CDR3, as DNA: TGTGCCAGCAGCTCAGCACAGGGGGTCTATGGCTACACCTTC. This translates into CASSSAQGVYGYTF.